The 8 T cell receptor beta chains below all came from one sample that was sequenced in a study of cytomegalovirus exposure and HLA in healthy donors. The study ran its PCR with 60 Vbeta and 13 Jbeta primers. Data came from immunoSEQ multiplex PCR; TCRdb stores just in-frame clones and leaves some out. Of about 160,000 clones detected, about three quarters appear once; the ten largest clones hold 3% to 3.5%. The sequencing sample was made of PBMCs. The source is a woman aged 40 to 50 in good health and CMV-seronegative.

The chain has TRBV18 and TRBJ2-7; 9 nucleotides line up with TRBD1. Germline V gene sequence: CDR1 KGHSH, CDR2 LQKENI. Unmatched junction bases numbered 6, after V lost 4 bases and J lost 2 bases. The CDR3 loop spans 15 amino acids. For the CDR3, the DNA is TGTGCCAGCTCACGCTCGGGACAGGGTACCTACGAGCAGTACTTC. It is translated as CASSRSGQGTYEQYF. Based on the CDR3 plus reference TRBV18 and TRBJ2-7, the full variable domain is NAGVMQNPRHLVRRRGQEARLRCSPMKGHSHVYWYRQLPEEGLKFMVYLQKENIIDESGMPKERFSAEFPKEGPSILRIQQVVRGDSAAYFCASSRSGQGTYEQYFGPGTRLTVT.

This chain joins TRBV6-1 and TRBJ2-5, with 7 bases that match TRBD1. The CDR3 totals 15 residues. CDR1 and CDR2 from the germline V gene are MNHNS and SASEGT. V gave up 6 bases and J gave up 3 bases; unmatched junction bases: 10. CDR3: CASSDTGVPKETQYF. CDR3 DNA: TGTGCCAGCAGCGATACAGGGGTCCCAAAAGAGACCCAGTACTTC.

The chain carries TRBV9 and TRBJ1-2; 12 bases line up with TRBD1. J lost 6 bases, V lost 3 bases, and 6 bases had no gene match. Germline CDR1 reads SGDLS; CDR2 reads YYNGEE. The CDR3 totals 15 residues. CDR3 loop: CASSEGQGAIDGYTF. The CDR3, as DNA: TGTGCCAGCAGCGAGGGACAGGGGGCAATCGATGGCTACACCTTC.

CDR3 DNA sequence: TGTGCCAGCAGCATAGACAGGGTATCAGAAGCTTTCTTT. It yields the protein CASSIDRVSEAFF. V is TRBV5-4 and J is TRBJ1-1; 7 nucleotides line up with TRBD1. Germline V gene sequence: CDR1 SGHNT, CDR2 YYREEE (reference sequence). CDR3 length: 13 amino acids. V was clipped by 4 bases and J by 8 bases; unmatched bases: 8.

The chain links TRBV5-5 to TRBJ1-1; D remains ambiguous. This CDR3 spans 15 amino acids. Germline assignment: CDR1 SGHKS and CDR2 YYEKEE (reference sequence). V dropped 0 bases and J dropped 1 base, with 10 bases sitting between them. Here the CDR3 reads CASSLVAGPNTEAFF. The CDR3 bases are TGTGCCAGCAGCTTGGTGGCTGGGCCGAACACTGAAGCTTTCTTT. The whole variable domain, filled in from reference TRBV5-5 and TRBJ1-1, reads DAGVTQSPTHLIKTRGQQVTLRCSPISGHKSVSWYQQVLGQGPQFIFQYYEKEERGRGNFPDRFSARQFPNYSSELNVNALLLGDSALYLCASSLVAGPNTEAFFGQGTRLTVV.

The chain has TRBV6-1 and TRBJ1-6, with D uncertain. The germline V and J ends were trimmed by 7 bases and 6 bases, with 13 bases remaining between them. This CDR3 has 14 residues. CDR1 is MNHNS, CDR2 SASEGT, per germline. The CDR3 spells CASTSARINSPLHF. As DNA, the CDR3 is TGTGCCAGCACCAGCGCCAGAATTAATTCACCCCTCCACTTT.

CDR3 sequence reads: CASPLRLAGTEYEQYF. The CDR3 region has the DNA TGTGCCAGCCCCCTCCGACTAGCGGGGACTGAATACGAGCAGTACTTC. The chain carries TRBV19 and TRBJ2-7, with TRBD2 identical over 11 bases. Unmatched junction bases numbered 14, after V lost 9 bases and J lost 4 bases. This CDR3 comprises 16 residues. Looked up from germline, CDR1 is LNHDA and CDR2 is SQIVND (reference sequence).

Notes on this clone: One end of the junction varies from germline; a read error may be responsible. This chain uses TRBV7-9 with TRBJ1-2, with D uncertain. CDR1 is SEHNR, CDR2 FQNEAQ, per germline (reference sequence). This CDR3 has 15 residues. DNA of the CDR3: TGTTCCAGCAGCTTCGTCTTTGTCGGGGACTATGGCTACACCTTC. Protein product: CSSSFVFVGDYGYTF.